The 28 T cell receptor beta chains given below trace back to one sample, sequenced in a study of cytotoxic CD8 clonotypes in ibrutinib-treated CLL (dated by TCRdb to the early 2020s). In the paper's terms, the time point label means: about a year on ibrutinib. The method behind the library was the immunoSEQ multiplex PCR assay. Drawn from immuneACCESS, this table holds only the in-frame rearrangements with V and J called that TCRdb kept. Clones are partly lost; checked studies trace under half to an unresolved V gene and leave the rest unexplained. For this sample there are about 160,000 clones; 81% appear just once. The top ten hold under 2.5% of the sample. Sequencing was performed on PBMCs, taken after 12 months of ibrutinib treatment. The receptors were gathered from a human donor with chronic lymphocytic leukemia.

This clone was found once. The DNA of the CDR3 is TGTGCCAGCAGCGGCACCTCCGGGACGGGATACAATGAGCAGTTCTTC. It translates to CASSGTSGTGYNEQFF. The V and J genes are TRBV7-2 and TRBJ2-1; tentatively, D is TRBD1 or TRBD2 (5 bases each). The CDR3 sequence is 16 residues long. Germline V CDR1 and CDR2: SGHTA, FQGNSA. V was shortened by 5 bases and J by 4 bases, with 18 bases between the two germline ends.

The V call is TRBV7-2, the J call TRBJ2-1; TRBD2 matches 7 bases. Germline V gives CDR1 SGHTA, CDR2 FQGNSA. Losses at the gene ends were 4 bases for V and 4 bases for J; bases not matched to a gene: 10. The CDR3 loop spans 16 amino acids. CDR3 DNA sequence: TGTGCCAGCAGCTCAAAAATCCGGGGACTATACAATGAGCAGTTCTTC. Translated: CASSSKIRGLYNEQFF.

The V and J genes are TRBV10-3 and TRBJ1-1, with 9 bases that match TRBD1. Unmatched junction bases numbered 6, after V lost 10 bases and J lost 3 bases. This CDR3 has 13 amino acids. Looked up from germline, CDR1 is ENHRY and CDR2 is SYGVKD. CDR3 protein: CATRTGDYTEAFF. For the CDR3, the DNA is TGTGCCACCAGGACAGGGGATTACACTGAAGCTTTCTTT.

The chain is built from TRBV6-5 and TRBJ1-2, with D uncertain. This CDR3 has 14 residues. V lost 5 bases to trimming and J lost 8 bases, with 18 bases between them. From germline, CDR1 is MNHEY and CDR2 SVGAGI. CDR3 coding DNA: TGTGCCAGCAGTGGCGTGGGTCGCGTCGACGGCTACACCTTC. It yields the protein CASSGVGRVDGYTF.

The chain recombines TRBV28 with TRBJ2-6; possible D gene TRBD1, 6 bases. CDR3 size: 19 residues. Trimming cost V 6 bases and J 1 base, with 22 bases left between them. Germline V gene data show CDR1 as MDHEN and CDR2 as SYDVKM. CDR3: CASSLYRQESGSGANVLTF. CDR3 DNA sequence: TGTGCCAGCAGCCTCTACCGACAGGAGTCCGGGTCTGGGGCCAACGTCCTGACTTTC.

J is TRBJ1-2 and V is TRBV18, with D hard to call. Looked up from germline, CDR1 is KGHSH and CDR2 is LQKENI. The CDR3 covers 11 residues. The V gene lost 3 bases and the J gene lost 3 bases, with 2 bases spanning the gap. CDR3 nucleotides: TGTGCCAGCTCACCCGACTATGGCTACACCTTC. Its protein is CASSPDYGYTF.

The chain has TRBV9 and TRBJ2-5, with D tentatively TRBD1 (6 bases). TRBJ2-7 matches the DNA end more closely, so the J call is doubtful. CDR1 and CDR2 (germline): SGDLS, YYNGEE. CDR3 length equals 15 residues. Here the CDR3 reads CASSVTGNRAYEQYF. The CDR3, as DNA: TGTGCCAGCAGCGTGACCGGGAACAGGGCTTACGAGCAGTACTTC.

This clone turned up a few times. J is TRBJ1-1 and V is TRBV7-9, with 7 bases aligning to TRBD1. The length of the CDR3 is 14 residues. The J segment lost 1 base and the V segment lost 2 bases, leaving 1 base of the junction unmatched. The germline V gene has CDR1 SEHNR and CDR2 FQNEAQ (reference sequence). Here the CDR3 DNA reads TGTGCCAGCAGCTTAAACAGGGGGAACACTGAAGCTTTCTTT. Translation gives CASSLNRGNTEAFF. Complete variable domain (other parts from reference TRBV7-9 and TRBJ1-1): DTGVSQNPRHKITKRGQNVTFRCDPISEHNRLYWYRQTLGQGPEFLTYFQNEAQLEKSRLLSDRFSAERPKGSFSTLEIQRTEQGDSAMYLCASSLNRGNTEAFFGQGTRLTVV.

The genes are TRBV9 and TRBJ2-2; D is possibly TRBD2 (5 bases). CDR1 and CDR2 from the germline V gene are SGDLS and YYNGEE. CDR3 length: 13 amino acids. Trimming stripped 2 bases from V and 4 bases from J, with 6 bases between. The CDR3 sequence is CASSVGATGELFF. The CDR3 coding sequence is TGTGCCAGCAGCGTGGGAGCCACCGGGGAGCTGTTTTTT.

The gene calls are TRBV5-4 and TRBJ2-5; TRBD2 agrees at 7 bases. The CDR3 runs to 14 residues. The germline CDR1 and CDR2 sequences are SGHNT and YYREEE (reference sequence). Trimming cost V 0 bases and J 4 bases; bases outside gene matches: 3. The CDR3 protein is CASSLGIAGETQYF. CDR3 DNA: TGTGCCAGCAGCTTGGGGATAGCGGGAGAGACCCAGTACTTC.

The chain links TRBV28 to TRBJ1-4, with 9 bases lining up with TRBD1. The V gene's germline CDR1 is MDHEN and CDR2 SYDVKM. This CDR3 comprises 16 residues. Unmatched junction bases numbered 14, after V lost 7 bases and J lost 8 bases. The CDR3 coding sequence is TGTGCCAGCAACCTATTTCCGGGACAGGGAAAGGAAAAACTGTTTTTT. Its translation: CASNLFPGQGKEKLFF.

The chain is built from TRBV19 and TRBJ1-4, with a possible D match to TRBD1 (5 bases). V lost 5 bases to trimming and J lost 0 bases, with 13 bases between them. This CDR3 has 16 residues. Germline assignment: CDR1 LNHDA and CDR2 SQIVND (reference sequence). CDR3 bases: TGTGCCAGTAGTCTCGGGACGGCCGCAACTAATGAAAAACTGTTTTTT. It encodes CASSLGTAATNEKLFF.

The rearrangement joins TRBV4-1 to TRBJ2-1; D is unclear. The CDR3 length is 14 residues. The V end lost 0 bases, the J end lost 5 bases, and 8 bases lay between the germline ends. CDR1 is MGHRA and CDR2 is YSYEKL in the germline V gene. The CDR3 protein is CASSQDHAHNEQFF. Here the CDR3 DNA reads TGCGCCAGCAGCCAAGATCACGCCCACAATGAGCAGTTCTTC.

The chain employs TRBV19 and TRBJ2-5; 11 positions agree with TRBD2. The CDR3 spans 17 residues. Germline V lookup: CDR1 LNHDA, CDR2 SQIVND (reference sequence). J was trimmed by 2 bases and V by 1 base; bases with no gene match: 6. CDR3 sequence: CASSIGLAGGTQETQYF. The CDR3 DNA reads as TGTGCCAGTAGTATAGGCCTAGCGGGGGGTACACAAGAGACCCAGTACTTC.

The chain is built from TRBV19 and TRBJ2-7; tentative D call: TRBD1 (6 bases). The CDR3 length is 14 residues. V lost 3 bases and J 2 bases, leaving 11 bases between the germline ends. Germline CDR1 LNHDA, CDR2 SQIVND (reference sequence). Written as DNA, the CDR3 is TGTGCCAGTAGTATTCCGGGACAAACCTACGAGCAGTACTTC. Its protein product is CASSIPGQTYEQYF.

V gene TRBV2 combines with J gene TRBJ2-7; D possibly corresponds to TRBD1 (5 bases). In germline, CDR1 is SNHLY, CDR2 FYNNEI. The CDR3 is made up of 12 amino acids. Trimming took 6 bases from V and 2 from J, leaving 8 bases between them. The CDR3 DNA sequence: TGTGCCAGCAGGGACACCACCTACGAGCAGTACTTC. Translating it yields CASRDTTYEQYF.

The chain is built from TRBV4-1 and TRBJ2-7, with D perhaps TRBD2 (5 bases). V dropped 1 base and J dropped 2 bases, with 9 bases sitting between them. Germline assignment: CDR1 MGHRA and CDR2 YSYEKL. This CDR3 has 14 amino acids. CDR3 sequence (DNA): TGCGCCAGCAGCCAAGCAGCGGTACCCTACGAGCAGTACTTC. Protein product: CASSQAAVPYEQYF.

This clone was seen once. CDR3 residues: CASSRNSYEQYF. CDR3 DNA sequence: TGCGCCAGCAGCCGTAACTCCTACGAGCAGTACTTC. The rearrangement uses TRBV5-1 and TRBJ2-7; D gene uncertain. Germline CDR1 SGHRS, CDR2 YFSETQ. Trimming took off 4 bases at V and 0 bases at J, with 5 bases between the two ends. The CDR3 totals 12 residues. Full variable domain (outside the CDR3, taken from reference TRBV5-1 and TRBJ2-7): KAGVTQTPRYLIKTRGQQVTLSCSPISGHRSVSWYQQTPGQGLQFLFEYFSETQRNKGNFPGRFSGRQFSNSRSEMNVSTLELGDSALYLCASSRNSYEQYFGPGTRLTVT.

J is TRBJ1-3 and V is TRBV28, with D perhaps TRBD1 (5 bases). Germline assignment: CDR1 MDHEN and CDR2 SYDVKM. V shed 2 bases and J shed 4 bases, with 15 bases lying between them. This CDR3 spans 16 amino acids. CDR3 DNA sequence: TGTGCCAGCAGTTTACCCCCTCAGGGCTACGGAAACACCATATATTTT. This translates into CASSLPPQGYGNTIYF.

The gene calls are TRBV6-6 and TRBJ2-5, with D possibly matching TRBD1 (6 bases). This CDR3 contains 14 residues. Germline CDR1 and CDR2: MNHNY and SVGAGI (reference sequence). The V end was cut by 7 bases, the J end by 0 bases, with 12 bases between. The DNA for the CDR3 is TGTGCCAGCACTCGGGACACCTACCAAGAGACCCAGTACTTC. This translates into CASTRDTYQETQYF.

The genes are TRBV28 and TRBJ2-1; no firm D call. Germline V CDR1 and CDR2: MDHEN, SYDVKM. With 3 bases removed from V and 4 bases from J, the gap between germline ends came to 1 base. The CDR3 contains 11 residues. The CDR3 DNA reads TGTGCCAGCAGTTTTTACAATGAGCAGTTCTTC. Amino acid sequence: CASSFYNEQFF.

The rearrangement joins TRBV4-1 to TRBJ2-7; a possible D gene is TRBD2 (5 bases). The CDR3 has 15 amino acids. CDR1 and CDR2 (germline): MGHRA, YSYEKL. The V gene lost 3 bases and the J gene lost 2 bases, with 14 bases spanning the gap. The CDR3 sequence: CASSHPERRTYEQYF. CDR3 nucleotide sequence: TGCGCCAGCAGCCACCCTGAGCGGAGAACCTACGAGCAGTACTTC.

V and J are TRBV6-1 and TRBJ1-5; D may be TRBD1 (6 bases). Germline V gene sequence: CDR1 MNHNS, CDR2 SASEGT. The CDR3 runs to 15 residues. V was trimmed by 2 bases and J by 6 bases, leaving 14 bases between them. This CDR3 reads CASSESYRVVQPQHF. CDR3 in DNA: TGTGCCAGCAGTGAATCTTACAGGGTAGTTCAGCCCCAGCATTTT.

J is TRBJ2-5 and V is TRBV28; 7 bases are a match to TRBD2. Looked up from germline, CDR1 is MDHEN and CDR2 is SYDVKM. V dropped 2 bases and J dropped 4; count of bases not matched to a gene: 4. CDR3 length equals 14 residues. DNA of the CDR3: TGTGCCAGCAGTTTAGCGGGGGAGGTAGAGACCCAGTACTTC. Translated: CASSLAGEVETQYF.

This rearrangement joins TRBV6-1 to TRBJ1-1; no clear D. The CDR3 sequence is 13 residues long. The ends were cut back, 8 bases at V and 4 bases at J, with 14 bases in the middle. The germline gives CDR1 MNHNS, CDR2 SASEGT. The CDR3 sequence is CASQRGRGTEAFF. For the CDR3, the DNA is TGTGCCAGCCAGCGGGGTAGAGGCACTGAAGCTTTCTTT.

This chain links TRBV4-3 with TRBJ2-3, with 11 bases matching TRBD2. Trimming cost V 0 bases and J 4 bases; bases outside gene matches: 3. This CDR3 is built from 16 residues. Looked up from germline, CDR1 is LGHNA and CDR2 is YSLEER. The CDR3 protein is CASSQDLAGGPDTQYF. CDR3 coding DNA: TGCGCCAGCAGCCAAGACCTAGCGGGAGGACCAGATACGCAGTATTTT.

V gene TRBV18 combines with J gene TRBJ1-6, with a weak D call TRBD1 (5 bases). Germline V CDR1 and CDR2: KGHSH, LQKENI. The CDR3 runs to 16 residues. V gave up 3 bases and J gave up 3 bases, with 12 bases separating them. For the CDR3, the DNA is TGTGCCAGCTCACCCGCGGCCAGGGACTATAATTCACCCCTCCACTTT. It yields the protein CASSPAARDYNSPLHF.

The chain joins TRBV7-3 to TRBJ1-4; 7 bases map to TRBD1. The CDR3 length is 14 residues. Germline-derived CDR1 and CDR2 are SGHTA and FQGTGA. J lost 5 bases, V lost 5 bases, and 5 bases had no gene match. The CDR3 is CASSPGTENEKLFF. The CDR3 DNA reads as TGTGCCAGCAGCCCCGGGACAGAAAATGAAAAACTGTTTTTT.